The rows below give T cell receptor beta chains drawn from one sample of a study of cytomegalovirus exposure and HLA in healthy donors. Clones were sequenced by immunoSEQ multiplex PCR, and TCRdb holds only the in-frame ones, with some missing. This repertoire includes approximately 110,000 clones. Sequencing was performed on PBMCs. These TCRs come from a man aged 25-40 years in good health and CMV-seronegative. Each CDR3 is given with its conserved first and last residue. The order of the fields is D gene, V gene, J gene, CDR3 protein, CDR3 DNA. A D gene is named only where the DNA matches it firmly.

D: -
V: TRBV18
J: TRBJ2-2
CDR3: CASSPPSNTGELFF
DNA: TGTGCCAGCTCACCACCGTCAAACACCGGGGAGCTGTTTTTT

D: TRBD1
V: TRBV7-6
J: TRBJ2-7
CDR3: CASSSGTVSYEQYF
DNA: TGTGCCAGCAGCTCCGGGACAGTATCCTACGAGCAGTACTTC

D: -
V: TRBV15
J: TRBJ2-5
CDR3: CATSREGTGARETQYF
DNA: TGTGCCACCAGCAGAGAAGGGACGGGAGCAAGAGAGACCCAGTACTTC

D: -
V: TRBV6-6
J: TRBJ1-1
CDR3: CASTWATSTEAFF
DNA: TGTGCCAGCACCTGGGCGACGAGCACTGAAGCTTTCTTT

D: TRBD2
V: TRBV28
J: TRBJ2-6
CDR3: CASWEGGANVLTF
DNA: TGTGCCAGTTGGGAGGGGGGGGCCAACGTCCTGACTTTC

D: -
V: TRBV5-1
J: TRBJ1-3
CDR3: CASSLAGIIGNTIYF
DNA: TGCGCCAGCAGCTTGGCGGGGATTATTGGAAACACCATATATTTT

D: -
V: TRBV18
J: TRBJ2-2
CDR3: CASSREAPGAGELFF
DNA: TGTGCCAGCTCACGCGAGGCCCCGGGGGCCGGGGAGCTGTTTTTT

D: TRBD2
V: TRBV28
J: TRBJ2-5
CDR3: CASSGGVGGETQYF
DNA: TGTGCCAGCAGTGGGGGGGTGGGAGGAGAGACCCAGTACTTC

D: -
V: TRBV25-1
J: TRBJ1-2
CDR3: CASSEISVGSYGYTF
DNA: TGTGCCAGCAGTGAGATCTCCGTCGGTTCTTATGGCTACACCTTC

D: -
V: TRBV7-2
J: TRBJ2-7
CDR3: CASSLAGGGYNEQYF
DNA: TGTGCCAGCAGCTTAGCGGGTGGGGGGTATAACGAGCAGTACTTC

D: TRBD2
V: TRBV18
J: TRBJ2-7
CDR3: CASSITKGLAGDEQYF
DNA: TGTGCCAGCTCAATAACAAAGGGACTAGCGGGAGACGAGCAGTACTTC

D: TRBD2
V: TRBV7-2
J: TRBJ2-3
CDR3: CASSGAGASTDTQYF
DNA: TGTGCCAGCAGCGGAGCGGGGGCTAGCACAGATACGCAGTATTTT

D: -
V: TRBV4-2
J: TRBJ1-1
CDR3: CASSKGQNTEAFF
DNA: TGTGCCAGCAGCAAGGGGCAGAACACTGAAGCTTTCTTT

D: TRBD2
V: TRBV9
J: TRBJ2-1
CDR3: CASSAFTSGSYNEQFF
DNA: TGTGCCAGCAGCGCCTTCACTAGCGGGAGCTACAATGAGCAGTTCTTC

D: -
V: TRBV10-3
J: TRBJ2-5
CDR3: CAISPTLHQETQYF
DNA: TGTGCCATCTCCCCGACACTCCACCAAGAGACCCAGTACTTC

D: TRBD2
V: TRBV5-1
J: TRBJ2-1
CDR3: CASTGLAGYDEQFF
DNA: TGCGCCAGCACCGGACTAGCGGGATATGATGAGCAGTTCTTC